These T cell receptor beta chains were read from a single sample in a study of OX40 agonist ivuxolimab in advanced cancers. Sequencing used immunoSEQ multiplex PCR; TCRdb keeps in-frame clones, though not all of them. The table records approximately 10,000 clones, around nine tenths of them present only once. This specimen was CD4+ or CD8+ T cells sorted from blood, taken in a trial of the OX40 agonist ivuxolimab. These receptors all come from an adult with an advanced solid tumor such as melanoma, head and neck, liver or kidney cancer. The CDR3 runs from the conserved cysteine through the conserved F or W. Fields, in order: clone size, V gene, J gene, D gene, CDR3 DNA, CDR3 protein. A D gene is named only where the DNA matches it firmly. A row's size may be missing; if present it is once, few, many or a size class.

NA	TRBV27	TRBJ2-7	NA	TGTGCCAGCAGTTTTCTCGGTTGGAGTTCCTACGAGCAGTACTTC	CASSFLGWSSYEQYF
NA	TRBV11-3	TRBJ2-5	TRBD1	TGTGCCAGCAAGGAAGGGACAGAAGAGACCCAGTACTTC	CASKEGTEETQYF
NA	TRBV5-1	TRBJ2-1	NA	TGCGCCAGCAGTTTCCTCTTGACGGGCAATGAGCAGTTCTTC	CASSFLLTGNEQFF
NA	TRBV28	TRBJ1-5	NA	TGTGCCAGCAGTCTGCCAGGGGATAGCAATCAGCCCCAGCATTTT	CASSLPGDSNQPQHF
NA	TRBV27	TRBJ2-2	NA	TGTGCCAGCAGTCTCCTAGGTGGAGGGGGCGATGTCGGGGAGCTGTTTTTT	CASSLLGGGGDVGELFF
few	TRBV27	TRBJ2-1	NA	TGTGCCAGCAGTTTAGCGGAGCCTTACAATGAGCAGTTCTTC	CASSLAEPYNEQFF
NA	TRBV6-9	TRBJ2-4	NA	TGTGCCAGCAGCCTCGGGATTTCCAAAAACATTCAGTACTTC	CASSLGISKNIQYF
NA	TRBV2	TRBJ2-7	TRBD1	TGTGCCAGCAGTGACTCCAGACAGGGATCCTACGAGCAGTACTTC	CASSDSRQGSYEQYF
NA	TRBV11-2	TRBJ2-1	TRBD1	TGTGCCAGCAGCTTGGGGACAGGGGGCGCGAACGAGCAGTTCTTC	CASSLGTGGANEQFF
NA	TRBV19	TRBJ2-1	NA	TGTGCCAGTAGTAATGACCCCGTTGCCTACAATGAGCAGTTCTTC	CASSNDPVAYNEQFF